This record concerns one T cell receptor beta chain sequence. Its antigen is not identified. The table came from immunoSEQ multiplex PCR; TCRdb's copy has only in-frame clones and leaves some out. The profile shows more than 150,000 clones, more than 80% of them singletons. The CDR3 contains 11 residues. Germline V lookup: CDR1 MNHEY, CDR2 SVGAGI. Trimming removed 7 bases from V and 3 bases from J, with 6 bases in between. This entry comes from a study of cytomegalovirus exposure and HLA in healthy donors. The study, taken as a whole, reports: Altogether, more than 150 TCR beta chains were recorded as cytomegalovirus-associated. Generally TCR sequences proved uncommon, though certain public TCRs appeared in numerous donors.

The origin of this receptor is a man younger than 35 in good health and CMV-seropositive. Sequencing was performed on PBMCs. The V and J genes are TRBV6-5 and TRBJ1-2; weak D call: TRBD1 (6 bases). The CDR3 region is CASTGDYGYTF. CDR3 DNA sequence: TGTGCCAGCACAGGGGACTATGGCTACACCTTC.